One and the same sample provided the 15 T cell receptor beta chains below, sequenced in a study of cytotoxic CD8 clonotypes in ibrutinib-treated CLL. The assay was immunoSEQ multiplex PCR, and TCRdb's table has in-frame clones only and misses some. The sample shows 13,000 to 15,000 clones, about two thirds of them seen only once. This specimen was PBMCs, taken before ibrutinib treatment. The receptors were gathered from a human donor with chronic lymphocytic leukemia.

The count of this clone is one. The chain's CDR3 is CASSSLGPETQYF. The CDR3, as DNA: TGTGCCAGCAGTTCATTGGGGCCAGAGACCCAGTACTTC. The chain combines TRBV4-2 with TRBJ2-5, with D perhaps matching TRBD1 (5 bases). Germline values: CDR1 LGHNA, CDR2 YNFKEQ. The CDR3 covers 13 residues. Trimming pared 6 bases from V and 4 bases from J, leaving 12 bases between.

The gene calls are TRBV2 and TRBJ1-6; D not certain. The CDR3 covers 11 residues. V lost 3 bases, J lost 10 bases, and 4 bases lay in between. Germline-derived CDR1 and CDR2 are SNHLY and FYNNEI. The DNA of the CDR3 is TGTGCCAGCAGTGACGGATCACCCCTCCACTTT. As protein: CASSDGSPLHF.

V and J are TRBV5-6 and TRBJ2-7, with D possibly TRBD2 on 5 matching bases. V shed 0 bases and J shed 5 bases, with 12 bases lying between them. There are 14 residues in the CDR3. Germline V gives CDR1 SGHDT, CDR2 YYEEEE. CDR3 sequence (DNA): TGTGCCAGCAGCTTGGGCGGGCCCGACCACGAGCAGTACTTC. Encoded protein: CASSLGGPDHEQYF.

The chain employs TRBV7-9 and TRBJ2-7, with 7 nucleotides matching TRBD1. The germline V gene has CDR1 SEHNR and CDR2 FQNEAQ (reference sequence). V lost 5 bases and J lost 4; bases outside the gene matches: 11. The CDR3 totals 15 residues. CDR3 sequence reads: CASSPYRGVVYEQYF. CDR3 DNA: TGTGCCAGCAGCCCCTACAGGGGAGTGGTTTACGAGCAGTACTTC.

The chain carries TRBV5-1 and TRBJ2-7, with D possibly being TRBD1 or TRBD2 (5 bases each). V dropped 0 bases and J dropped 2 bases, with 12 bases sitting between them. This CDR3 has 15 amino acids. From germline, CDR1 is SGHRS and CDR2 YFSETQ. CDR3 coding DNA: TGCGCCAGCAGCTTGGGAGGGGTGACCGCCTACGAGCAGTACTTC. Translated: CASSLGGVTAYEQYF.

For the CDR3, the DNA is TGTGCCAGCAGCTTAGGGGGGACCAGCTACGAGCAGTACTTC. As protein: CASSLGGTSYEQYF. This chain connects TRBV7-2 to TRBJ2-7; D tentatively reads TRBD1 or TRBD2 (5 bases each). Germline assignment: CDR1 SGHTA and CDR2 FQGNSA. V gave up 1 base and J gave up 3 bases, with 10 bases separating them. CDR3 length equals 14 residues.

The chain carries TRBV2 and TRBJ1-4, with 9 bases lining up with TRBD1. The trim removed 6 bases at V and 3 bases at J, leaving 2 bases unmatched. Germline V gives CDR1 SNHLY, CDR2 FYNNEI. The CDR3 covers 14 residues. The CDR3 DNA reads TGTGCCAGCAGCCGGGACAGGGCTAATGAAAAACTGTTTTTT. It yields the protein CASSRDRANEKLFF.

J is TRBJ2-1 and V is TRBV5-8; 16 bases are a match to TRBD2. Germline V gene lookup returns CDR1 SGHTS and CDR2 YDEGEE. J gave up 6 bases and V 4 bases, and 7 bases lay outside the gene matches. The CDR3 length is 17 residues. This chain's CDR3 is CASSPGTSGRVVNEQFF. The CDR3 nucleotides read TGTGCCAGCAGCCCAGGGACTAGCGGGAGGGTCGTCAATGAGCAGTTCTTC.

J is TRBJ1-2 and V is TRBV6-5; D not resolved. Germline V gene sequence: CDR1 MNHEY, CDR2 SVGAGI. This CDR3 is 15 amino acids long. The germline V and J ends were trimmed by 0 bases and 2 bases, with 10 bases remaining between them. CDR3 loop: CASSYSLLGNYGYTF. Here the CDR3 DNA reads TGTGCCAGCAGTTACTCCCTCCTAGGGAACTATGGCTACACCTTC.

The rearrangement links TRBV7-2 to TRBJ1-2; TRBD1 matches at 10 bases. The V gene's germline CDR1 is SGHTA and CDR2 FQGNSA. The trim removed 4 bases at V and 12 bases at J, leaving 5 bases unmatched. The CDR3 is 12 amino acids. The CDR3 region has the DNA TGTGCCAGCAGCTCCCGGACAGGGGGTGACACCTTC. This translates into CASSSRTGGDTF.

The chain carries TRBV5-6 and TRBJ2-1, with no clear D. The ends were cut back, 0 bases at V and 15 bases at J, with 16 bases in the middle. This CDR3 comprises 13 residues. Germline CDR1 SGHDT, CDR2 YYEEEE. The CDR3 is CASSLVLSPQAFF. The CDR3 region has the DNA TGTGCCAGCAGCTTGGTCCTTAGCCCCCAGGCGTTCTTC.

The chain couples TRBV7-8 to TRBJ2-5; D remains ambiguous. The CDR3 runs 14 residues. V was trimmed by 1 base and J by 1 base, leaving 7 bases between them. Germline lookup yields CDR1 SGHVS and CDR2 FQNEAQ. CDR3 residues: CASSLGRLQETQYF. In DNA form, the CDR3 reads TGTGCCAGCAGCTTAGGGCGGCTCCAAGAGACCCAGTACTTC. The complete variable domain, with remaining parts taken from reference TRBV7-8 and TRBJ2-5, reads GAGVSQSPRYKVAKRGQDVALRCDPISGHVSLFWYQQALGQGPEFLTYFQNEAQLDKSGLPSDRFFAERPEGSVSTLKIQRTQQEDSAVYLCASSLGRLQETQYFGPGTRLLVL.

The V and J genes are TRBV9 and TRBJ2-5, with D possibly TRBD1 on 5 matching bases. From germline, CDR1 is SGDLS and CDR2 YYNGEE. The CDR3 has 15 amino acids. V was cut by 3 bases and J by 0 bases, with 12 bases left in between. CDR3 bases: TGTGCCAGCAGCGCCCCGCCAGGGAACCAAGAGACCCAGTACTTC. This gives the protein CASSAPPGNQETQYF.

The CDR3: CASSISRMGGRSYEQYF. Written as DNA, the CDR3 is TGTGCCAGTAGTATATCCAGAATGGGGGGAAGGTCCTACGAGCAGTACTTC. V gene TRBV19 combines with J gene TRBJ2-7, with D tentatively TRBD2 (6 bases). Germline CDR1 and CDR2: LNHDA and SQIVND (reference sequence). The CDR3 is 17 amino acids. Deletions cut 2 bases from V and 1 base from J, with 18 bases between. The variable domain in full, completed from reference TRBV19 and TRBJ2-7, reads DGGITQSPKYLFRKEGQNVTLSCEQNLNHDAMYWYRQDPGQGLRLIYYSQIVNDFQKGDIAEGYSVSREKKESFPLTVTSAQKNPTAFYLCASSISRMGGRSYEQYFGPGTRLTVT.

This clone was counted a few times. This rearrangement joins TRBV5-1 to TRBJ1-4, with D perhaps TRBD1 (6 bases). This CDR3 has 14 amino acids. Trimming took off 7 bases at V and 5 bases at J, with 15 bases between the two ends. Germline V gene data show CDR1 as SGHRS and CDR2 as YFSETQ. CDR3 protein: CASAPGGANEKLFF. The CDR3 DNA is TGCGCCAGCGCTCCCGGGGGGGCGAATGAAAAACTGTTTTTT.